What follows describes a single T cell receptor (beta chain). Its matching antigen is unknown. The PCR was carried out with 60 Vbeta primers and 13 Jbeta primers. Profiled with immunoSEQ multiplex PCR; TCRdb holds only in-frame clones, not every one. The table lists roughly 180,000 clones, approximately 80% of them singletons. This sample was taken from a study of cytomegalovirus exposure and HLA in healthy donors. Notes on the study in general: Productive rates of about 90% or about 30% were seen for most TCR beta V segments in an earlier analysis. The only immune exposure information that was available was CMV serostatus. Most likely, a cluster of highly shared sequence variants arose as a sequencing artifact.

J was trimmed by 5 bases and V by 3 bases; bases with no gene match: 5. Per the germline V gene, CDR1 is GTSNPN and CDR2 is SVGIG (reference sequence). CDR3 length: 14 residues. What was sequenced was PBMCs. This chain connects TRBV30 to TRBJ1-4, with 8 bases that match TRBD1. The sequence was obtained from a man younger than 45 in good health and CMV-seronegative. The CDR3 loop is CAWRRGQGNEKLFF. The CDR3 nucleotides read TGTGCCTGGAGACGAGGACAGGGAAATGAAAAACTGTTTTTT.